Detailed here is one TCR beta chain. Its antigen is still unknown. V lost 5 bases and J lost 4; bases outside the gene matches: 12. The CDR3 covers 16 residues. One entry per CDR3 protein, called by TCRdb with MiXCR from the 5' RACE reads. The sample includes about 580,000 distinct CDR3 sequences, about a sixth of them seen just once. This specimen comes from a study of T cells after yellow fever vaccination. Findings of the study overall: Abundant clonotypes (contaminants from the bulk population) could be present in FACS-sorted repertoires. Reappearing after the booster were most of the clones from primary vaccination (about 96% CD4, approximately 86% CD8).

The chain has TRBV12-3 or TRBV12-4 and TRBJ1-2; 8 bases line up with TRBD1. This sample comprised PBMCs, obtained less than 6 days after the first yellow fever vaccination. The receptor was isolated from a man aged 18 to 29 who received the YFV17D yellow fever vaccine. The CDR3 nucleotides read TGTGCCAGCAGTCGACTGAGACAGGGGACTTCCTATGGCTACACCTTC. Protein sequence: CASSRLRQGTSYGYTF.